This record looks at one TCR beta chain sequence and its context. This sample is part of a study of blood T cell repertoires in COVID-19. Study information: The United States, Italy and Spain provided the acute and convalescent COVID-19 samples.

Germline V gene data show CDR1 as SGHDT and CDR2 as YYEEEE. V was clipped by 3 bases and J by 0 bases, with 10 bases between them. The CDR3 is 16 amino acids. Per the original methods: Scientists estimated how many nucleated cells there were by amplifying reference gene primers. TCRdb's table, derived via immunoSEQ multiplex PCR, lists solely in-frame clones and lacks some. V and J calls and clone size follow that table, whereas D and trimming were derived from the DNA. Of roughly 460,000 clones listed, 85% to 90% are singletons. Input material: peripheral blood. This TCR was sampled from a man aged 18-30 years with COVID-19, enrolled during active disease. V gene TRBV5-6 combines with J gene TRBJ2-6; D ambiguous. CDR3 protein: CASSSPLSSGANVLTF. CDR3 sequence (DNA): TGTGCCAGCAGCTCCCCTCTTAGCTCTGGGGCCAACGTCCTGACTTTC.